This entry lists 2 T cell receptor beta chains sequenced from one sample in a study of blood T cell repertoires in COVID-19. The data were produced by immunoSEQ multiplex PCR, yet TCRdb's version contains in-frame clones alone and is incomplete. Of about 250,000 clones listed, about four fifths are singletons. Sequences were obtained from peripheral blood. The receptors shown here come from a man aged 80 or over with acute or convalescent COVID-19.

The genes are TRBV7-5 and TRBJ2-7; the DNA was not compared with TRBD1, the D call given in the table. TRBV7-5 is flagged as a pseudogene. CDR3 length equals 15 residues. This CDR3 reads CARSAPGQESYEQYF. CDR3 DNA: TGTGCCAGAAGCGCTCCGGGACAGGAATCCTACGAGCAGTACTTC.

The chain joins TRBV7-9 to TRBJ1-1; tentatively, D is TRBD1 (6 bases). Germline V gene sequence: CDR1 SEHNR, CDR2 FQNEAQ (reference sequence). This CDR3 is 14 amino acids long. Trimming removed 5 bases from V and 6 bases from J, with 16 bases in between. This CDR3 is CASSERGGGSEAFF. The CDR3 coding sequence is TGTGCCAGCAGCGAACGGGGTGGGGGCTCTGAAGCTTTCTTT.